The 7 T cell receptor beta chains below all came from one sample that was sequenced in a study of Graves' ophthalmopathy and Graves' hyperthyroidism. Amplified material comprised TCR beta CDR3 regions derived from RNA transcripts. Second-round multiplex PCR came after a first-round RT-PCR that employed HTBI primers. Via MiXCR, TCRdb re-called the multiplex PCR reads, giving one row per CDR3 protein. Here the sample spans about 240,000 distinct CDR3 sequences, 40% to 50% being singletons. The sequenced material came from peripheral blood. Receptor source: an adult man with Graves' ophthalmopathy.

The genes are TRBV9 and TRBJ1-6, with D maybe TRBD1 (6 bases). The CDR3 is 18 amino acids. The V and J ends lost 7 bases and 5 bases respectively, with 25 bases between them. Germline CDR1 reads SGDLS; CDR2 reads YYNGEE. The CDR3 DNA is TGTGCCAGCTCTCTAACAGGGACCTTAGGAGGGGATAATTCACCCCTCCACTTT. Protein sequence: CASSLTGTLGGDNSPLHF.

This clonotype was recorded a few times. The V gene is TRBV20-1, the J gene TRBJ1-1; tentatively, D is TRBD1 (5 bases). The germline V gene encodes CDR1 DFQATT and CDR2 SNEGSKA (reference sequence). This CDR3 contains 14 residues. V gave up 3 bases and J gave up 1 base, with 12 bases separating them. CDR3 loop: CSASKGDSNTEAFF. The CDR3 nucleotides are TGCAGTGCTAGTAAAGGGGACTCGAACACTGAAGCTTTCTTT.

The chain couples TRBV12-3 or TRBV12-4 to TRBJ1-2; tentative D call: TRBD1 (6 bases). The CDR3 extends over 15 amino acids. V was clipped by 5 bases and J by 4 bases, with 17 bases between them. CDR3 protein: CASSAGPGDIYGYTF. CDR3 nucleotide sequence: TGTGCCAGCAGTGCCGGGCCAGGGGACATCTATGGCTACACCTTC.

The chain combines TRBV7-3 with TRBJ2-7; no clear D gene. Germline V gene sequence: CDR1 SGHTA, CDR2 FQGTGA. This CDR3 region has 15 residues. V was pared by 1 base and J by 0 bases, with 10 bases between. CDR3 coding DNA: TGTGCCAGCAGCTTAATTAGGGCAAACTCCTACGAGCAGTACTTC. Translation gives CASSLIRANSYEQYF.

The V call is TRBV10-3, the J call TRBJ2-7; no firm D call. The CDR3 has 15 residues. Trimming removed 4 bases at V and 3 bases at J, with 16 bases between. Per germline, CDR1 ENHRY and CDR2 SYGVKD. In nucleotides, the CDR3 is TGTGCCATCAGTGGTCGGACCTATCCAGACTACGAGCAGTACTTC. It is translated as CAISGRTYPDYEQYF.

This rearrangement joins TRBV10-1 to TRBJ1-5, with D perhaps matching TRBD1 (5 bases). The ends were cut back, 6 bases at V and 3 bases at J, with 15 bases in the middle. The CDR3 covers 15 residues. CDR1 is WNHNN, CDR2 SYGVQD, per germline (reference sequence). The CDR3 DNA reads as TGCGCCAGCAGCTTAGGGGCCGCACCCAATCAGCCCCAGCATTTT. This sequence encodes CASSLGAAPNQPQHF.

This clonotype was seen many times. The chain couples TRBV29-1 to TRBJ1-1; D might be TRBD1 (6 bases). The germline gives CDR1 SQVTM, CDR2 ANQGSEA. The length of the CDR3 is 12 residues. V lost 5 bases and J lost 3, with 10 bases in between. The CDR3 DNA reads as TGCAGCGTTCTGGGGGCGGACACTGAAGCTTTCTTT. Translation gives CSVLGADTEAFF.